This is a list of T cell receptor beta chains from one sample in a study of long-term antiretroviral therapy in people with HIV. TCRdb's copy holds only in-frame clones and misses some; the assay was immunoSEQ multiplex PCR. Of about 16,000 clones in the sample, 75% were seen once. The input for sequencing was unsorted PBMCs, taken 1.5 years before starting antiretroviral therapy. These receptors all stem from a woman between 50 and 59 years old with HIV. Each CDR3 is given with its conserved first and last residue.

>TRBV6-1|15|TRBJ2-1
CASRLDRGTRDEQFF
>TRBV7-3|16|TRBJ2-1
CASSESSGGALDEQFF
>TRBV5-1|14|TRBJ2-5
CASTEGTQQETQYF
>TRBV6-1|14|TRBJ2-1
CASRGTSGDPGQFF
>TRBV5-4|17|TRBJ1-4
CASSLGLPGQGGEKLFF
>TRBV7-7|15|TRBJ2-5
CASSLGAGRLETQYF
>TRBV19|14|TRBJ1-5
CASRSTGRYQPQHF
>TRBV11-2|15|TRBJ1-2
CASSPPDTVNYGYTF
>TRBV27|17|TRBJ1-5
CASSPSSTGYGNQPQHF
>TRBV11-2|15|TRBJ2-3
CASSFSGGRVDTQYF
>TRBV2|12|TRBJ2-7
CASSRSGDTAYF
>TRBV7-7|13|TRBJ1-1
CASSSSRGTEAFF
>TRBV19|14|TRBJ2-7
CASSIAGTAYEQYF
>TRBV5-1|15|TRBJ1-6
CASSFVTDPNSPLHF
>TRBV5-4|13|TRBJ1-1
CASSEIGDRKAFF